Below, 14 T cell receptor beta chains from the same sample are listed, as sequenced in a study of shared clonotypes between healthy human individuals. Method: immunoSEQ multiplex PCR; TCRdb's copy keeps in-frame clones and lacks some. The sample consists of about 2.3 million clones, more than 85% of them appearing once. Sequences were obtained from naive CD4+ T cells from PBMCs. Noted subset: CD45RA+ positively selected. All receptors come from a young man in good health. Some clones in this sample may be carry-over from other donors' samples.

This clone was seen once. CDR3 coding DNA: TGTGCCAGCAGTTTGACAGGGGGCAACCTGTACGAGCAGTACTTC. This gives the protein CASSLTGGNLYEQYF. The V call is TRBV27, the J call TRBJ2-7; 10 nucleotides match TRBD1. CDR1 and CDR2 (germline): MNHEY, SMNVEV (reference sequence). Germline trimming cut 3 bases from V and 4 bases from J; bases unmatched to any gene: 6. CDR3 size: 15 residues.

The chain recombines TRBV7-3 with TRBJ1-4; TRBD1 is a possible D gene (5 bases). The CDR3 has 16 amino acids. V lost 3 bases, J lost 2 bases, and 13 bases lay in between. Germline CDR1 reads SGHTA; CDR2 reads FQGTGA. CDR3 protein: CASSFGGRGTNEKLFF. In DNA, the CDR3 is TGTGCCAGCAGCTTTGGGGGAAGGGGTACTAATGAAAAACTGTTTTTT.

The rearrangement joins TRBV29-1 to TRBJ2-1; TRBD2 agrees at 9 bases. Germline CDR1 is SQVTM and CDR2 is ANQGSEA. V shed 7 bases, J shed 5 bases, and the junction held 6 bases outside the gene matches. There are 13 residues in the CDR3. The CDR3, as DNA: TGCAGCGGACGACGACTAGCGGACAATGAGCAGTTCTTC. Translating gives CSGRRLADNEQFF.

This clone was recorded once. The chain carries TRBV5-6 and TRBJ2-2; D unresolved. CDR3 size: 14 residues. V was shortened by 0 bases and J by 4 bases, with 7 bases between the two germline ends. The germline V gene encodes CDR1 SGHDT and CDR2 YYEEEE. CDR3 residues: CASSLVSGTGELFF. DNA of the CDR3: TGTGCCAGCAGCTTGGTTTCAGGCACCGGGGAGCTGTTTTTT.

J is TRBJ2-1 and V is TRBV11-2; TRBD2 aligns across 7 bases. This CDR3 is built from 17 residues. Trimming removed 5 bases from V and 4 bases from J; junction bases left unmatched: 14. Germline values: CDR1 SGHAT, CDR2 FQNNGV. CDR3 nucleotide sequence: TGTGCCAGCAGCGGTATCTTTGTGGCTAGCGGTTACAATGAGCAGTTCTTC. Translation: CASSGIFVASGYNEQFF.

The gene calls are TRBV7-2 and TRBJ2-5; no reliable D call. V lost 5 bases and J lost 2, with 9 bases in between. This CDR3 comprises 13 residues. In germline, CDR1 is SGHTA, CDR2 FQGNSA. The CDR3 coding sequence is TGTGCCAGCAGCACTTACACTCAAGAGACCCAGTACTTC. Translated, it gives CASSTYTQETQYF.

The chain employs TRBV28 and TRBJ2-1; D not certain. Germline CDR1 is MDHEN and CDR2 is SYDVKM. This CDR3 comprises 12 residues. The V and J ends lost 1 base and 6 bases respectively, with 4 bases between them. CDR3 in DNA: TGTGCCAGCAGTTTATCTGCCAATGAGCAGTTCTTC. It translates to CASSLSANEQFF. The complete variable domain, with remaining parts taken from reference TRBV28 and TRBJ2-1, reads DVKVTQSSRYLVKRTGEKVFLECVQDMDHENMFWYRQDPGLGLRLIYFSYDVKMKEKGDIPEGYSVSREKKERFSLILESASTNQTSMYLCASSLSANEQFFGPGTRLTVL.

J is TRBJ2-7 and V is TRBV18; TRBD1 aligns across 7 bases. The CDR3 contains 15 residues. J was trimmed by 1 base and V by 6 bases; bases with no gene match: 9. Looked up from germline, CDR1 is KGHSH and CDR2 is LQKENI. The CDR3 coding sequence is TGTGCCAGCTCCCCTCTCGCGACAGGGTCCTACGAGCAGTACTTC. Translated: CASSPLATGSYEQYF.

CDR3 residues: CASSTDPLQKLFF. The CDR3 nucleotides read TGTGCCAGCAGCACGGACCCTTTACAAAAACTGTTTTTT. This chain joins TRBV5-5 and TRBJ1-4; no firm D call. CDR3 size: 13 residues. CDR1 and CDR2 (germline): SGHKS, YYEKEE (reference sequence). V shed 4 bases and J shed 9 bases, with 13 bases lying between them.

The J gene is TRBJ1-5, the V gene TRBV10-3; 7 bases match TRBD1. J gave up 5 bases and V 0 bases, and 7 bases lay outside the gene matches. Germline V gives CDR1 ENHRY, CDR2 SYGVKD. The CDR3 runs 16 residues. The CDR3 region has the DNA TGTGCCATCAGTGAGTCGAACAGGGGAGGGGATCAGCCCCAGCATTTT. It translates to CAISESNRGGDQPQHF.

The gene calls are TRBV5-6 and TRBJ2-4, with D perhaps matching TRBD1 or TRBD2 (6 bases each). Germline loops: CDR1 SGHDT, CDR2 YYEEEE. The CDR3 runs to 16 residues. V was shortened by 1 base and J by 3 bases, with 14 bases between the two germline ends. CDR3 nucleotide sequence: TGTGCCAGCAGCTTGTTCGGGGGCGAGGACAAAAACATTCAGTACTTC. This sequence encodes CASSLFGGEDKNIQYF.

V usage is TRBV28 and J usage is TRBJ1-1; the D gene is possibly TRBD1 (5 bases). Trimming took 10 bases from V and 1 from J, leaving 16 bases between them. The CDR3 extends over 14 amino acids. Per germline, CDR1 MDHEN and CDR2 SYDVKM. The CDR3 region is CATSGGGRNTEAFF. The CDR3 DNA reads as TGTGCCACCTCGGGGGGAGGGAGGAACACTGAAGCTTTCTTT.

The chain recombines TRBV5-4 with TRBJ2-1, with D uncertain. Deletions cut 0 bases from V and 3 bases from J, with 16 bases between. CDR1 SGHNT and CDR2 YYREEE come from the germline V gene (reference sequence). This CDR3 has 17 residues. The CDR3 sequence is CASSLGYSVLRYNEQFF. CDR3 sequence (DNA): TGTGCCAGCAGCTTGGGGTATTCTGTCCTCCGCTACAATGAGCAGTTCTTC. The variable domain in full, with the rest retrieved from reference TRBV5-4 and TRBJ2-1, is ETGVTQSPTHLIKTRGQQVTLRCSSQSGHNTVSWYQQALGQGPQFIFQYYREEENGRGNFPPRFSGLQFPNYSSELNVNALELDDSALYLCASSLGYSVLRYNEQFFGPGTRLTVL.

The chain couples TRBV9 to TRBJ2-3, with 7 bases fitting TRBD1. This CDR3 has 14 residues. Looked up from germline, CDR1 is SGDLS and CDR2 is YYNGEE. V lost 2 bases and J lost 6; bases outside the gene matches: 6. CDR3 residues: CASSVRGPGDTQYF. In DNA, the CDR3 is TGTGCCAGCAGCGTGAGGGGGCCCGGGGATACGCAGTATTTT.